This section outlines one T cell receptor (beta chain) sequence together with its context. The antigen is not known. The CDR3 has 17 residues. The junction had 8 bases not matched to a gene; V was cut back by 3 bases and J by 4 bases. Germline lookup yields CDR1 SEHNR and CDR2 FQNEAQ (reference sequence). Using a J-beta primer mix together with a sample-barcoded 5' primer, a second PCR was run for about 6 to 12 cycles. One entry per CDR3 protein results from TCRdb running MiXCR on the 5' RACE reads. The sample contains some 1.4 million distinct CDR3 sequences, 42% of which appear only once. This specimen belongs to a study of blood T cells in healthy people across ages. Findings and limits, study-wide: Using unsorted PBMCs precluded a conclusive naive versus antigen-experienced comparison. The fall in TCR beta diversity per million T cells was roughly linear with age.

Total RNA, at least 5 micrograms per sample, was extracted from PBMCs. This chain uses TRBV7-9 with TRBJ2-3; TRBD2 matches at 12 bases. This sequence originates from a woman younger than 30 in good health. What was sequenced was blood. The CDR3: CASSLAMGLAGADTQYF. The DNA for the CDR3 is TGTGCCAGCAGCTTGGCTATGGGACTAGCGGGTGCAGATACGCAGTATTTT. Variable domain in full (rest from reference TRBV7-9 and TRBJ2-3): DTGVSQNPRHKITKRGQNVTFRCDPISEHNRLYWYRQTLGQGPEFLTYFQNEAQLEKSRLLSDRFSAERPKGSFSTLEIQRTEQGDSAMYLCASSLAMGLAGADTQYFGPGTRLTVL.